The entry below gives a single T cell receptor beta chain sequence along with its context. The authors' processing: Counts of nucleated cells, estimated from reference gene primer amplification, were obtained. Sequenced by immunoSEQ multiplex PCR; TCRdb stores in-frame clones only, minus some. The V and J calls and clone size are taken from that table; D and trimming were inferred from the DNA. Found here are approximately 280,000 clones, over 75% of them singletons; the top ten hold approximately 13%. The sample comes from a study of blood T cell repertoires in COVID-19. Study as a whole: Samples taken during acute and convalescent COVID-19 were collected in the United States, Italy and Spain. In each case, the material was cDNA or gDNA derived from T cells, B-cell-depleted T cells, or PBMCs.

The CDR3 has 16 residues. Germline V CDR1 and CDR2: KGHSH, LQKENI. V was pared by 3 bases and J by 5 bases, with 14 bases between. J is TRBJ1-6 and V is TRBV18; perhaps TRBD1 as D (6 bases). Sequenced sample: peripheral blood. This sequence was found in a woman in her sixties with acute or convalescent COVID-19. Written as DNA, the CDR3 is TGTGCCAGCTCACCTCGTGGGAGGGACAATAATTCACCCCTCCACTTT. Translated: CASSPRGRDNNSPLHF.